These T cell receptor beta chains were read from a single sample in a study of control samples from healthy donors and cancer patients. Sequencing used immunoSEQ multiplex PCR; TCRdb keeps in-frame clones, though not all of them. The repertoire consists of 150,000 to 200,000 clones, with 88% occurring once and the leading ten covering 4.5% to 6%. What was sequenced was blood. The origin of the receptors is a woman younger than 45 in good health. CDR3s include the opening cysteine and the closing phenylalanine or tryptophan. D genes are given only for firm matches. Only some rows state a clone size, as once, few, many or a class for expanded clones.

D gene	V gene	clone size	J gene	CDR3 protein	CDR3 DNA
-	TRBV11-2	-	TRBJ2-7	CASSLDLVGRGEQYF	TGTGCCAGCAGCTTAGATTTAGTCGGACGGGGCGAGCAGTACTTC
-	TRBV6-4	-	TRBJ2-5	CASSVGQEEETQYF	TGTGCCAGCAGTGTCGGTCAGGAGGAAGAGACCCAGTACTTC
-	TRBV4-1	-	TRBJ2-1	CASSQGLHGQFF	TGCGCCAGCAGCCAAGGCCTACATGGGCAGTTCTTC
-	TRBV29-1	-	TRBJ1-5	CSVAQGQDQPQHF	TGCAGCGTTGCTCAGGGGCAGGATCAGCCCCAGCATTTT
-	TRBV6-2/TRBV6-3	few	TRBJ1-1	CASSYYDRRWSNTEAFF	TGTGCCAGCAGTTACTATGACAGGAGATGGAGTAACACTGAAGCTTTCTTT
-	TRBV12-3/TRBV12-4	-	TRBJ1-2	CASSFRLYGYTF	TGTGCCAGCAGTTTCCGCCTATATGGCTACACCTTC
TRBD1	TRBV7-9	-	TRBJ1-4	CASSLQGGNEKLFF	TGTGCCAGCAGCTTACAGGGGGGTAATGAAAAACTGTTTTTT
-	TRBV4-2	-	TRBJ2-7	CASSQESATYEQYF	TGTGCCAGCAGCCAAGAATCAGCCACCTACGAGCAGTACTTC
-	TRBV3-1/TRBV3-2	-	TRBJ1-4	CASSLQKDRSTNEKLFF	TGTGCCAGCAGCCTACAGAAAGACCGATCAACTAATGAAAAACTGTTTTTT
-	TRBV19	-	TRBJ2-1	CASSQDSDEQFF	TGTGCCAGTAGTCAGGATTCGGATGAGCAGTTCTTC
-	TRBV4-2	-	TRBJ1-1	CASSQANLEAFF	TGTGCCAGCAGCCAAGCCAACCTAGAAGCTTTCTTT
-	TRBV5-1	-	TRBJ1-2	CASSVDREYGYTF	TGCGCCAGCAGCGTAGACAGAGAGTATGGCTACACCTTC
-	TRBV19	once	TRBJ1-1	CASKKGGTEAFF	TGTGCCAGTAAGAAAGGGGGCACTGAAGCTTTCTTT
-	TRBV6-5	-	TRBJ1-6	CASNDGTGNSPLHF	TGTGCCAGCAACGACGGGACGGGAAATTCACCCCTCCACTTT
-	TRBV4-2	-	TRBJ2-7	CASSQDLVGETIHYEQYF	TGTGCCAGCAGCCAAGATCTTGTGGGAGAGACTATCCACTACGAGCAGTACTTC
-	TRBV15	-	TRBJ2-2	CATSRDQGTGELFF	TGTGCCACCAGCAGAGATCAGGGCACCGGGGAGCTGTTTTTT
TRBD2	TRBV6-4	-	TRBJ2-1	CASKSSGRSNEQFF	TGTGCCAGCAAAAGTAGCGGGAGGAGCAATGAGCAGTTCTTC
-	TRBV7-2	-	TRBJ2-3	CASSYSPGSSTDTQYF	TGTGCCAGCAGCTACAGCCCGGGCTCTAGCACAGATACGCAGTATTTT
-	TRBV28	-	TRBJ2-7	CASSSPQGPSYEQYF	TGTGCCAGCAGTTCACCACAGGGACCCTCCTACGAGCAGTACTTC
TRBD2	TRBV7-2	-	TRBJ2-2	CASSPRAGRRYTGELFF	TGTGCCAGCAGCCCCAGAGCGGGAAGAAGATACACCGGGGAGCTGTTTTTT
-	TRBV5-4	-	TRBJ2-1	CASMRGPAYDEQFF	TGTGCCAGCATGCGTGGGCCCGCCTACGATGAGCAGTTCTTC
-	TRBV5-6	-	TRBJ2-7	CASSQYLNEQYF	TGTGCCAGCAGCCAGTATTTGAACGAGCAGTACTTC
-	TRBV30	few	TRBJ1-2	CAAEGYTF	TGTGCCGCGGAGGGCTACACCTTC
TRBD1	TRBV29-1	-	TRBJ2-5	CSTRDSRQETQYF	TGCAGCACCCGGGACAGTCGCCAAGAGACCCAGTACTTC
-	TRBV28	-	TRBJ1-1	CASSLAGNTEAFF	TGTGCCAGCAGTTTAGCAGGGAACACTGAAGCTTTCTTT
TRBD1	TRBV4-1	-	TRBJ1-1	CASSQLRGSAEAFF	TGCGCCAGCAGCCAACTCAGGGGGAGCGCGGAAGCTTTCTTT
-	TRBV3-1/TRBV3-2	-	TRBJ2-5	CASSQAQGRGTQYF	TGTGCCAGCAGCCAGGCTCAGGGAAGGGGGACCCAGTACTTC
-	TRBV30	-	TRBJ1-1	CAWSVPGGEAFF	TGTGCCTGGAGTGTCCCCGGGGGTGAAGCTTTCTTT
TRBD2	TRBV7-2	-	TRBJ2-5	CASSFRPSGGETQYF	TGTGCCAGCAGCTTCCGTCCTAGCGGGGGGGAGACCCAGTACTTC
-	TRBV6-5	-	TRBJ2-1	CASSLSGQSYNEQFF	TGTGCCAGCAGCCTTAGCGGACAATCATACAATGAGCAGTTCTTC
TRBD1	TRBV5-6	-	TRBJ2-2	CASSYGTGVTGELFF	TGTGCCAGCAGCTACGGGACAGGGGTTACCGGGGAGCTGTTTTTT
-	TRBV7-9	-	TRBJ1-1	CASSLAEYTEAFF	TGTGCCAGCAGCTTAGCCGAATACACTGAAGCTTTCTTT
-	TRBV28	-	TRBJ1-6	CASSFQAASRGSLHF	TGTGCCAGCAGTTTTCAGGCCGCCTCACGGGGGTCCCTCCACTTT
TRBD2	TRBV9	-	TRBJ2-5	CASSVDPLRGGLADRETQYF	TGTGCCAGCAGCGTAGATCCTTTGCGCGGGGGACTAGCGGACAGGGAGACCCAGTACTTC
TRBD2	TRBV19	-	TRBJ2-5	CASSRRESGGETQYF	TGTGCCAGTAGTAGGAGGGAGTCGGGGGGAGAGACCCAGTACTTC
-	TRBV15	-	TRBJ2-3	CATRGPQSTDTQYF	TGTGCCACCAGGGGACCACAATCCACAGATACGCAGTATTTT
-	TRBV7-2	few	TRBJ2-1	CASSGQGRPYNEQFF	TGTGCCAGCAGCGGCCAAGGCCGGCCCTACAATGAGCAGTTCTTC
-	TRBV10-3	-	TRBJ2-7	CAISNRGYEQYF	TGTGCCATCAGTAACCGGGGCTACGAGCAGTACTTC
-	TRBV27	-	TRBJ1-6	CASSLGQVSSPLHF	TGTGCCAGCAGTTTGGGGCAGGTGTCCTCACCCCTCCACTTT
-	TRBV20-1	-	TRBJ2-7	CSASPQGGYEQYF	TGCAGTGCTAGTCCCCAGGGTGGCTACGAGCAGTACTTC
TRBD1	TRBV19	-	TRBJ1-2	CASSPTGTGLAGYTF	TGTGCCAGTAGTCCGACCGGGACAGGGTTGGCTGGCTACACCTTC
TRBD1	TRBV9	-	TRBJ1-2	CASSVLGQNYGYTF	TGTGCCAGCAGCGTATTGGGACAGAACTATGGCTACACCTTC
TRBD1	TRBV10-3	-	TRBJ1-2	CAISVGQGGGYGYTF	TGTGCCATCAGTGTAGGACAGGGGGGAGGCTATGGCTACACCTTC
-	TRBV5-5	-	TRBJ1-1	CASSFESGNTEAFF	TGTGCCAGCAGCTTCGAGTCGGGGAACACTGAAGCTTTCTTT
-	TRBV30	-	TRBJ2-5	CAWSALLEPQETQYF	TGTGCCTGGAGTGCCCTACTAGAGCCCCAAGAGACCCAGTACTTC
TRBD2	TRBV3-1/TRBV3-2	-	TRBJ2-3	CASSRTSGASTDTQYF	TGTGCCAGCAGCCGAACTAGCGGGGCTAGCACAGATACGCAGTATTTT